This TCR beta chain was sequenced during a study of blood T cells in healthy people across ages. Study-level results: What prevented conclusive comparison of naive and antigen-experienced cells was that PBMCs were unsorted.

Caucasian, healthy and from Russia, the donors were aged between roughly 6 and 95. A sample-barcoded 5' primer and a J-beta primer mix were used in a second PCR of roughly 6 to 12 cycles. Template switching added a 12-random-nucleotide identifier to every cDNA molecule. TCRdb reprocessed the 5' RACE reads via MiXCR and lists one record per CDR3 protein. The table includes around 1,000,000 distinct CDR3 sequences, almost 25% detected once. Unmatched junction bases numbered 7, after V lost 6 bases and J lost 0 bases. The CDR3 covers 15 residues. Details on this clonotype: The target antigen is unknown.

These same data were also listed under a study on T cells of mothers and their children. This second study says: Mothers gave over 9.5 million TCR beta CDR3 reads each, and children some 3 million each.

The J gene is TRBJ2-7, the V gene TRBV12-3 or TRBV12-4; 8 nucleotides match TRBD1. The receptor was derived from a girl aged 2 to 10 in good health. Sequencing was performed on blood. CDR3 bases: TGTGCCAGCAGACTGGACAGGGCTAGCTCCTACGAGCAGTACTTC. Translation gives CASRLDRASSYEQYF.